This TCR beta chain was sequenced for a study of memory CD4+ T cells and cytomegalovirus serostatus (dated by TCRdb to about 2019). A note on the overall study: The cohort included approximately 35 healthy adults from Belgium, of whom 9 were CMV seropositive and about 25 were CMV seronegative. To replicate a published TCR-based CMV serostatus classifier, the researchers sequenced the CD4+ memory TCRbeta repertoires of a Belgian cohort whose cytomegalovirus serostatus was known. The paper's findings and limits, for the study overall: Only CD4+CD45RO+ memory cells were sequenced, in contrast to the original study, in which naive and memory CD4+ and CD8+ populations were covered. CMV serostatus prediction reached a median bootstrapped AUC of around 0.95 with the original framework and 0.91 with a US-trained random forest. The results were interpreted as suggesting that the CMV-associated TCR signature is largely present in the CD4+ memory repertoire. Of 170 or so previously reported CMV-associated TCRbeta sequences, 67 appeared in the CD4+ memory repertoires, each in one to five individuals. The original-framework classifier achieved a median bootstrapped AUC of about 0.95 with a 95% CI of 0.76-1.00 on the Belgian cohort.

Worth noting for this clone: Its antigen is not yet known. Base qualities were left out, and no much larger clone turns up one base away.

Taken from the germline V gene (reference sequence), the CDR1 and CDR2 loops are SGHKS and YYEKEE. V lost 4 bases and J lost 1 base, and the count of bases not matched to a germline gene is 6. CDR3 length: 15 amino acids, cysteine to phenylalanine. Solely the CDR3 DNA is kept, with 45 bases framed from the first base. Genomic DNA was extracted from sorted cells with the Quick-DNA Microprep Kit. Amplification of TCRbeta DNA was done with the immunoSEQ hsTCRbeta kit, following the protocol from the manufacturer. An Illumina MiSeq instrument was used to sequence the TCRbeta libraries. Concerning the study's data processing: After out-of-frame sequences were removed, 2,204,828 distinct TCRbeta sequences remained, averaging roughly 67,000 per individual. Two values were used to score each individual: the count of fewer than 200 previously reported CMV-associated TCRbeta sequences and the total count of productive distinct TCRbeta sequences. A beta-binomial model was reimplemented in Python, and scikit-learn random forests with default parameters were trained on US cohort data. Classifier performance on the Belgian cohort was summarized as median AUC with percentile confidence intervals over 10,000 bootstrap iterations. This is the immuneACCESS table as TCRdb keeps it, with only in-frame sequences that have V and J called. A part of the clones is gone; compared with another copy, unresolved V genes explain less than half, and the rest is unexplained. Clone size and the V and J calls come from that table; the DNA yielded D and trimming. The sample table contains around 50,000 clones; only one count was recorded for 60% to 80% of them. In total, the top ten clones hold around 0.61% of the sample.

Single viable CD3+CD4+CD8-CD45RO+ cells were sorted as memory CD4+ T cells on a FACSAria II. To determine CMV serostatus, a Roche Elecsys assay was used that detects serum IgG against CMV pp150, pp28, p38 and p52. Once the samples were thawed, total CD4+ T cells were enriched through positive selection using CD4 magnetic microbeads. The samples came from a separate study whose specific focus was interrogating the CD4+ T cell memory repertoire. Peripheral blood mononuclear cells were isolated and cryopreserved following standard operating procedures; serum was stored at -80 °C. The staining used CD3-PerCP (BW264/56), CD4-APC (RPA-T4), CD45RO-PE (UCHT1) and CD8-Pacific Orange (3B5) antibodies, and Sytox blue was used to exclude non-viable cells.

Recombination linked TRBV5-5 to TRBJ2-5, with 8 junctional bases fitting TRBD1. This receptor was taken from an adult in good health and CMV-seronegative. Sequences were obtained from memory CD4+ T cells from blood. In nucleotide form, the sequence is TGTGCCAGCAGCATATCCAGGGGGCCCCAAGAGACCCAGTACTTC. Translated, it reads CASSISRGPQETQYF.